A single sample is the source of the 14 T cell receptor beta chains below, sequenced in a study of early T cells in non-severe SARS-CoV-2 infection. TCRdb reprocessed the 5' RACE reads with MiXCR, giving one entry per CDR3 protein. Altogether 75,000 to 90,000 distinct CDR3 sequences are present, around 6% being singletons, with the ten largest covering roughly 8.4%. Sequencing was done on a sample of whole blood. These TCRs come from an adult who was a healthcare worker with PCR-confirmed SARS-CoV-2 infection or an uninfected control (not recorded which).

This clonotype has only a few counts. This rearrangement joins TRBV7-2 to TRBJ2-7; 7 positions agree with TRBD2. The ends lost 1 base at V and 6 bases at J; junction bases unmatched: 12. Germline CDR1 is SGHTA and CDR2 is FQGNSA. The CDR3 sequence is 16 residues long. The CDR3, as DNA: TGTGCCAGCAGCTTAGACCTCTTGAGGGAGGGTGGCGAGCAGTACTTC. It translates to CASSLDLLREGGEQYF.

This clonotype was detected only a few times. The chain couples TRBV20-1 to TRBJ1-2, with 7 bases aligning to TRBD1. Germline V gene data show CDR1 as DFQATT and CDR2 as SNEGSKA (reference sequence). CDR3 length: 13 residues. V dropped 7 bases and J dropped 3; count of bases not matched to a gene: 8. The DNA of the CDR3 is TGCAGTGTTAAGACAGGGACTGACTATGGCTACACCTTC. This translates into CSVKTGTDYGYTF.

This clonotype came up many times. The chain links TRBV11-2 to TRBJ1-1; perhaps TRBD1 as D (6 bases). Trimming took 6 bases from V and 3 from J, leaving 17 bases between them. Looked up from germline, CDR1 is SGHAT and CDR2 is FQNNGV. CDR3 length: 15 amino acids. CDR3 region: CASSRPTGTDTEAFF. The DNA for the CDR3 is TGTGCCAGCAGTCGGCCGACAGGTACCGACACTGAAGCTTTCTTT.

This clonotype came up many times. The chain recombines TRBV5-5 with TRBJ1-1; TRBD1 is a possible D gene (5 bases). This CDR3 has 12 amino acids. V lost 0 bases and J 7 bases, leaving 7 bases between the germline ends. Germline V CDR1 and CDR2: SGHKS, YYEKEE (reference sequence). CDR3 DNA: TGTGCCAGCAGCTTGGGGGGGAATGAAGCTTTCTTT. Translating it yields CASSLGGNEAFF.

This clonotype was recorded many times. The chain couples TRBV7-2 to TRBJ1-2; the match to TRBD1 covers 7 bases. V shed 5 bases and J 2 bases; nucleotides not matched to a gene: 5. This CDR3 has 14 residues. The germline CDR1 and CDR2 sequences are SGHTA and FQGNSA. The CDR3 is CASSTGQVNYGYTF. In DNA, the CDR3 is TGTGCCAGCAGCACCGGACAGGTCAACTATGGCTACACCTTC.

This clonotype was seen a handful of times. The gene calls are TRBV6-1 and TRBJ2-1; 8 positions agree with TRBD2. This CDR3 has 14 residues. The germline V gene has CDR1 MNHNS and CDR2 SASEGT. The V gene end was trimmed by 5 bases and the J gene end by 3 bases; junction bases not matched to a gene: 3. CDR3 residues: CASSPGLDYNEQFF. The CDR3 nucleotides read TGTGCCAGCAGTCCGGGACTAGACTACAATGAGCAGTTCTTC.

This clonotype was seen more than once but under ten times. Here the CDR3 reads CASSPLGLAGPGTQYF. The CDR3 nucleotides read TGTGCCAGCAGTCCCCTAGGACTAGCGGGACCCGGTACGCAGTATTTT. The chain is built from TRBV28 and TRBJ2-3; TRBD2 matches 12 bases. J lost 8 bases, V lost 5 bases, and 11 bases had no gene match. The CDR3 covers 16 residues. CDR1 and CDR2 from the germline V gene are MDHEN and SYDVKM.

The gene calls are TRBV3-1 and TRBJ2-6; TRBD1 matches 11 bases. CDR1 LGHDT and CDR2 YNNKEL come from the germline V gene (reference sequence). The CDR3 covers 17 residues. The ends lost 2 bases at V and 3 bases at J; junction bases unmatched: 3. Here the CDR3 DNA reads TGTGCCAGCAGCCAAAGGACAGGGGGCGTTGGGGCCAACGTCCTGACTTTC. Its protein product is CASSQRTGGVGANVLTF. The complete variable domain, with remaining parts taken from reference TRBV3-1 and TRBJ2-6, reads DTAVSQTPKYLVTQMGNDKSIKCEQNLGHDTMYWYKQDSKKFLKIMFSYNNKELIINETVPNRFSPKSPDKAHLNLHINSLELGDSAVYFCASSQRTGGVGANVLTFGAGSRLTVL.

This clonotype was detected ten times or more. CDR3 amino acids: CASSFAGNGEQYF. CDR3 nucleotides: TGTGCCAGCAGCTTCGCCGGAAATGGCGAGCAGTACTTC. The V and J genes are TRBV5-4 and TRBJ2-7; D ambiguous. This CDR3 spans 13 amino acids. Trimming stripped 2 bases from V and 6 bases from J, with 12 bases between. The V gene's germline CDR1 is SGHNT and CDR2 YYREEE (reference sequence).

This chain connects TRBV20-1 to TRBJ2-2; TRBD2 matches at 11 bases. Per germline, CDR1 DFQATT and CDR2 SNEGSKA (reference sequence). The CDR3 spans 14 residues. V gave up 3 bases and J gave up 5 bases; unmatched junction bases: 2. The CDR3 nucleotides read TGCAGTGCTAGGCGGACTAGCGGGACCGGGGAGCTGTTTTTT. Protein sequence: CSARRTSGTGELFF.

This clonotype was recorded at least ten times. The chain joins TRBV29-1 to TRBJ1-3; D remains unclear. Germline V lookup: CDR1 SQVTM, CDR2 ANQGSEA. V gave up 7 bases and J gave up 0 bases, with 10 bases separating them. CDR3 length: 13 residues. CDR3 coding DNA: TGCAGCGCCACTATGAGCTCTGGAAACACCATATATTTT. This sequence encodes CSATMSSGNTIYF.

This clonotype was detected many times. The chain recombines TRBV7-8 with TRBJ2-1; D gene uncertain. V was clipped by 1 base and J by 4 bases, with 5 bases between them. The CDR3 spans 13 residues. Germline lookup yields CDR1 SGHVS and CDR2 FQNEAQ. CDR3 in DNA: TGTGCCAGCAGCTTAGGGCAGTACAATGAGCAGTTCTTC. This translates into CASSLGQYNEQFF.

Many counts were recorded for this clonotype. The CDR3 DNA is TGTGCCAGCAACCTACAGGGTCACTACGAGCAGTACTTC. Protein: CASNLQGHYEQYF. The V and J genes are TRBV7-9 and TRBJ2-7; D may be TRBD1 (6 bases). Germline assignment: CDR1 SEHNR and CDR2 FQNEAQ (reference sequence). This CDR3 region has 13 residues. Trimming cost V 7 bases and J 3 bases, with 13 bases left between them.

The table lists this clonotype with a few counts. In DNA, the CDR3 is TGTGCCAGCAGCTCCGGACATTCTTACGAGCAGTACTTC. It codes for CASSSGHSYEQYF. The chain is built from TRBV5-6 and TRBJ2-7; D possibly corresponds to TRBD1 (5 bases). The CDR3 has 13 residues. Germline V gives CDR1 SGHDT, CDR2 YYEEEE. Trimming cost V 3 bases and J 4 bases, with 11 bases left between them.